What follows are 27 T cell receptor beta chains derived from one specimen sequenced in a study of breast tumors, draining lymph nodes, adjacent tissues. TCRdb independently ran MiXCR on the multiplex PCR reads; one entry per CDR3 protein. The sample carries just under 65,000 distinct CDR3 sequences, around 60% recorded once. Sequenced sample: breast tumor tissue. The receptors were sampled from a female donor with breast cancer. Some clones in this sample may be carry-over from other donors' samples.

This clonotype has ten or more counts. This sequence joins TRBV20-1 and TRBJ1-5; 8 bases are a match to TRBD1. CDR3 length: 15 amino acids. Germline V CDR1 and CDR2: DFQATT, SNEGSKA (reference sequence). Unmatched junction bases numbered 7, after V lost 6 bases and J lost 0 bases. As DNA, the CDR3 is TGCAGTGCCATGACAGGGGCCGGTAGCAATCAGCCCCAGCATTTT. Translating it yields CSAMTGAGSNQPQHF.

V usage is TRBV20-1 and J usage is TRBJ2-5, with TRBD2 matching 14 bases. The CDR3 runs to 15 residues. Germline V gene data show CDR1 as DFQATT and CDR2 as SNEGSKA (reference sequence). With V trimmed by 7 bases and J by 5 bases, 9 bases remained unmatched. The CDR3 region has the DNA TGCAGTGTGCGGGGGGGACTAGCGGGAGATGAGACCCAGTACTTC. Amino acids: CSVRGGLAGDETQYF.

Comment on this clonotype: Here the CDR3 omits its conserved ending phenylalanine or tryptophan, so a read error is the likely source. No DNA is shown, since the ends of the CDR3 on it are uncertain; the CDR3 is the one TCRdb lists. This chain connects TRBV9 to TRBJ2-7; TRBD2 reflects the table's D call only, with no check against the DNA. The germline V gene has CDR1 SGDLS and CDR2 YYNGEE. With termini counted, the CDR3 has 14 amino acids. CDR3 loop: CASSSARGRAEQSL.

Of note for this clonotype: A read error is likely, as this CDR3 ends without the conserved phenylalanine or tryptophan. No DNA is shown, since the ends of the CDR3 on it are uncertain; the CDR3 is the one TCRdb lists. The chain recombines TRBV9 with TRBJ2-7; the table's D call, TRBD2, has no DNA check behind it. Germline-derived CDR1 and CDR2 are SGDLS and YYNGEE. The CDR3 is 14 amino acids long, termini counted. The CDR3 loop reads CASSGGLAGGEQSL.

This clonotype showed up many times. The chain recombines TRBV10-3 with TRBJ2-5; tentative D call: TRBD2 (5 bases). V shed 0 bases and J shed 2 bases, with 7 bases lying between them. CDR3 size: 14 residues. Germline lookup yields CDR1 ENHRY and CDR2 SYGVKD. CDR3 loop: CAISESGEQETQYF. The CDR3 DNA sequence: TGTGCCATCAGTGAGTCCGGGGAACAAGAGACCCAGTACTTC.

The chain employs TRBV7-3 and TRBJ2-3; 10 bases align to TRBD1. Germline loops: CDR1 SGHTA, CDR2 FQGTGA. J gave up 4 bases and V 5 bases, and 3 bases lay outside the gene matches. There are 14 residues in the CDR3. CDR3 amino acids: CASSPTGGADTQYF. The CDR3 nucleotides read TGTGCCAGCAGCCCGACAGGGGGCGCAGATACGCAGTATTTT.

The table lists this clonotype with many counts. The chain joins TRBV9 to TRBJ2-5; no clear D gene. The CDR3 extends over 13 amino acids. Trimming pared 4 bases from V and 1 base from J, leaving 8 bases between. The germline V gene encodes CDR1 SGDLS and CDR2 YYNGEE. Here the CDR3 DNA reads TGTGCCAGCAGCATAGGATTCCAAGAGACCCAGTACTTC. This codes for CASSIGFQETQYF. The whole variable domain, filled in from reference TRBV9 and TRBJ2-5, reads DSGVTQTPKHLITATGQRVTLRCSPRSGDLSVYWYQQSLDQGLQFLIQYYNGEERAKGNILERFSAQQFPDLHSELNLSSLELGDSALYFCASSIGFQETQYFGPGTRLLVL.

This clonotype was seen repeatedly, ten times or more. This chain links TRBV6-1 with TRBJ2-7; 10 nucleotides align to TRBD2. Germline assignment: CDR1 MNHNS and CDR2 SASEGT. This CDR3 contains 15 residues. V lost 1 base and J lost 0; bases outside the gene matches: 0. The CDR3 reads CASSEERGGSYEQYF. The CDR3 DNA reads TGTGCCAGCAGTGAAGAGCGGGGGGGCTCCTACGAGCAGTACTTC.

The chain carries TRBV7-9 and TRBJ2-4, with D unresolved. V was shortened by 5 bases and J by 0 bases, with 8 bases between the two germline ends. The germline V gene encodes CDR1 SEHNR and CDR2 FQNEAQ (reference sequence). The CDR3 has 14 residues. The CDR3 nucleotides read TGTGCCAGCAGCAATGAACTAGCCAAAAACATTCAGTACTTC. Amino acids: CASSNELAKNIQYF.

This clonotype has a count of ten or more. This sequence joins TRBV18 and TRBJ2-3; TRBD2 might be the D (6 bases). The CDR3 consists of 17 residues. The germline gives CDR1 KGHSH, CDR2 LQKENI. V lost 6 bases and J 2 bases, leaving 21 bases between the germline ends. For the CDR3, the DNA is TGTGCCAGCTCCCCAAGACCGGACTACCCTTCCACAGATACGCAGTATTTT. As protein: CASSPRPDYPSTDTQYF.

As regards this clonotype: No conserved phenylalanine or tryptophan is present at the end of the CDR3, so a read error is the likely explanation. The limits of the CDR3 on the DNA are not certain, so only TCRdb's listed CDR3 is given. The rearrangement joins TRBV20-1 to TRBJ2-7; TRBD2, as called in the table, went unchecked against the DNA. Germline V lookup: CDR1 DFQATT, CDR2 SNEGSKA (reference sequence). Ends included, the CDR3 has 8 residues. The CDR3 spells CSARPSGG.

A single count supports this clonotype. The chain joins TRBV2 to TRBJ2-7; TRBD2 agrees at 7 bases. The CDR3 length is 17 residues. Trimming cost V 7 bases and J 2 bases; bases outside gene matches: 17. Germline V gene sequence: CDR1 SNHLY, CDR2 FYNNEI. The DNA of the CDR3 is TGTGCCAGCATGGCTGGGCTAGCGGACCGCTCAACCTACGAGCAGTACTTC. It yields the protein CASMAGLADRSTYEQYF.

On this clonotype itself: The conserved phenylalanine or tryptophan is not found at the CDR3 terminus, so this likely reflects a read error. The rearrangement uses TRBV7-7 and TRBJ1-5, with 11 bases that match TRBD1. This CDR3 spans 20 amino acids. Germline CDR1 and CDR2: SSHAT and FNYEAQ (reference sequence). CDR3 amino acids: CAGSPPCGDRGFRHNQPQHL. CDR3 DNA sequence: TGTGCTGGCAGCCCACCCTGTGGGGACAGGGGGTTCAGGCACAATCAGCCCCAGCATTTA.

The V call is TRBV2, the J call TRBJ2-1; D perhaps matches TRBD1 (5 bases). CDR3 length equals 13 residues. CDR1 and CDR2 from the germline V gene are SNHLY and FYNNEI. Between the trimmed V and J ends, which lost 4 bases and 2 bases, there was a span of 6 bases. Here the CDR3 reads CASSGQTYNEQFF. The CDR3 coding sequence is TGTGCCAGCAGTGGACAGACCTACAATGAGCAGTTCTTC. Using reference TRBV2 and TRBJ2-1 for the parts outside the CDR3, the full variable domain is EPEVTQTPSHQVTQMGQEVILRCVPISNHLYFYWYRQILGQKVEFLVSFYNNEISEKSEIFDDQFSVERPDGSNFTLKIRSTKLEDSAMYFCASSGQTYNEQFFGPGTRLTVL.

This clonotype was seen many times. V and J are TRBV5-1 and TRBJ1-6; D gene unclear. This CDR3 comprises 15 residues. The V gene's germline CDR1 is SGHRS and CDR2 YFSETQ. Trimming cost V 0 bases and J 9 bases, with 13 bases left between them. The CDR3 is CASSLAGEGSSPLHF. CDR3 nucleotides: TGCGCCAGCAGCTTGGCCGGGGAGGGTAGTTCACCCCTCCACTTT.

CDR3 amino acids: CASSLGAGSYNEQFF. The CDR3 nucleotides read TGTGCCAGCAGCTTGGGGGCAGGTTCCTACAATGAGCAGTTCTTC. The genes are TRBV5-5 and TRBJ2-1; no definite D call. The CDR3 runs 15 residues. Germline V gene sequence: CDR1 SGHKS, CDR2 YYEKEE (reference sequence). V was trimmed by 0 bases and J by 1 base, leaving 8 bases between them.

The rearrangement uses TRBV4-1 and TRBJ1-2; possibly TRBD1 for D (5 bases). The CDR3 is 18 residues long. The germline gives CDR1 MGHRA, CDR2 YSYEKL. The V end was cut by 0 bases, the J end by 3 bases, with 20 bases between. In DNA form, the CDR3 reads TGCGCCAGCAGCCAAGATCCCCGGGGGGGGAGAGGGCACTATGGCTACACCTTC. Amino acid sequence: CASSQDPRGGRGHYGYTF.

The J gene is TRBJ1-5, the V gene TRBV25-1, with 11 bases fitting TRBD1. The CDR3 contains 15 residues. The germline V gene has CDR1 MGHDK and CDR2 SYGVNS. V dropped 6 bases and J dropped 5; count of bases not matched to a gene: 6. CDR3 residues: CASSPGTGGDQPQHF. The CDR3 coding sequence is TGTGCCAGCAGCCCGGGGACAGGGGGGGATCAGCCCCAGCATTTT.

V gene TRBV18 combines with J gene TRBJ1-2, with TRBD1 as a possible D gene (5 bases). The CDR3 runs 12 residues. V was trimmed by 8 bases and J by 8 bases, leaving 15 bases between them. In germline, CDR1 is KGHSH, CDR2 LQKENI. CDR3 coding DNA: TGTGCCAGCGCCCGGGAGGGGAGCGGCTACACCTTC. Protein: CASAREGSGYTF.

This clonotype was detected only once. The chain is built from TRBV24-1 and TRBJ2-7; 9 nucleotides agree with TRBD2. Germline V gene data show CDR1 as KGHDR and CDR2 as SFDVKD. J lost 4 bases, V lost 12 bases, and 12 bases had no gene match. The CDR3 is 14 amino acids. As DNA, the CDR3 is TGTGCCGCCCAACTGGGACTAGCACCTTACGAGCAGTACTTC. Translating it yields CAAQLGLAPYEQYF.

This clonotype was seen many times. The chain is built from TRBV7-2 and TRBJ2-2; no clear D. The CDR3 is 13 amino acids. The germline gives CDR1 SGHTA, CDR2 FQGNSA. The ends were cut back, 4 bases at V and 4 bases at J, with 7 bases in the middle. CDR3 region: CASSSYVTGELFF. CDR3 sequence (DNA): TGTGCCAGCAGCTCCTACGTCACCGGGGAGCTGTTTTTT.

This clonotype appeared many times. The V call is TRBV6-5, the J call TRBJ2-2, with 12 bases that match TRBD2. Germline V lookup: CDR1 MNHEY, CDR2 SVGAGI. J gave up 6 bases and V 6 bases, and 8 bases lay outside the gene matches. The CDR3 consists of 16 residues. The CDR3 coding sequence is TGTGCCAGCAGCCGAACTAGCGGGGGGTCCCCCGGGGAGCTGTTTTTT. Translating it yields CASSRTSGGSPGELFF.

The gene calls are TRBV15 and TRBJ2-7, with 8 nucleotides matching TRBD2. After removal of 1 base from V and 9 bases from J, the junction contained 11 bases not matched to a gene. This CDR3 has 15 residues. Germline V gene data show CDR1 as LNHNV and CDR2 as YYDKDF (reference sequence). The CDR3 loop reads CATSRGGSGVFGQYF. CDR3 coding DNA: TGTGCCACCAGCAGAGGAGGTAGCGGGGTTTTTGGGCAGTACTTC.

The sample holds many counts of this clonotype. The CDR3 sequence is CASSPNAPSSGNTIYF. The CDR3 DNA is TGCGCCAGCAGCCCCAATGCCCCCTCCTCTGGAAACACCATATATTTT. The chain is built from TRBV5-1 and TRBJ1-3; the D is unclear. Trimming cost V 4 bases and J 0 bases, with 14 bases left between them. The germline CDR1 and CDR2 sequences are SGHRS and YFSETQ. The CDR3 has 16 amino acids. The whole variable domain, filled in from reference TRBV5-1 and TRBJ1-3, reads KAGVTQTPRYLIKTRGQQVTLSCSPISGHRSVSWYQQTPGQGLQFLFEYFSETQRNKGNFPGRFSGRQFSNSRSEMNVSTLELGDSALYLCASSPNAPSSGNTIYFGEGSWLTVV.

The chain joins TRBV30 to TRBJ2-3; tentative D call: TRBD2 (6 bases). Germline V lookup: CDR1 GTSNPN, CDR2 SVGIG (reference sequence). Trimming cost V 5 bases and J 4 bases, with 10 bases left between them. This CDR3 is 12 amino acids long. CDR3: CAWGGGADTQYF. In nucleotides, the CDR3 is TGTGCCTGGGGAGGAGGGGCAGATACGCAGTATTTT.

The chain links TRBV5-4 to TRBJ2-1; D may be TRBD1 (6 bases). The CDR3 sequence is 17 residues long. V was clipped by 6 bases and J by 0 bases, with 19 bases between them. Germline CDR1 and CDR2: SGHNT and YYREEE (reference sequence). The CDR3 spells CASTSLGAESSYNEQFF. In DNA form, the CDR3 reads TGTGCCAGCACCTCCTTGGGGGCGGAGAGCTCCTACAATGAGCAGTTCTTC.

This clonotype was recorded only once. V and J are TRBV14 and TRBJ2-7, with D possibly TRBD1 on 6 matching bases. CDR1 is SGHDN and CDR2 is FVKESK in the germline V gene. Trimming pared 0 bases from V and 4 bases from J, leaving 16 bases between. CDR3 length: 16 residues. The chain's CDR3 is CASSQDYARGIYEQYF. For the CDR3, the DNA is TGTGCCAGCAGCCAAGATTATGCCAGGGGAATTTACGAGCAGTACTTC.